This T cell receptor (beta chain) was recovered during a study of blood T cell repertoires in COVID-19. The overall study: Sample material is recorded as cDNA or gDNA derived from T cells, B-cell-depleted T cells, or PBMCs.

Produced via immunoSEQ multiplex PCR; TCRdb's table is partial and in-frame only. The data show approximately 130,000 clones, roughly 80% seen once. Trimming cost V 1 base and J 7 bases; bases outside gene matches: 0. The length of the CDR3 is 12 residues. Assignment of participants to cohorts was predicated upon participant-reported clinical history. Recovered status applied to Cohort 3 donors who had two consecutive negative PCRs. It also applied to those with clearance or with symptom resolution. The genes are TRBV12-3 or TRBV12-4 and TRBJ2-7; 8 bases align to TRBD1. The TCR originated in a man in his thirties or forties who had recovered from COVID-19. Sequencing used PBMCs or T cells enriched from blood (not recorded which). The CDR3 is CASSLGTGEQYV. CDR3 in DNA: TGTGCCAGCAGTTTAGGGACAGGGGAGCAGTACGTC.